The 26 T cell receptor beta chains presented below share a single source sample, sequenced in a study of T cell clonality in common variable immunodeficiency. Repertoires were generated with immunoSEQ multiplex PCR, while TCRdb's copy carries only in-frame clones and drops some. This sample has tens of thousands of clones, each found more than once. Sequenced material: peripheral blood mononuclear cells. Receptors originate from a person between 18 and 75 years old in good health.

This clone was recorded at least ten times. Read sequence stops 3 residues before the CDR3 end, and the germline J gene provides the missing end. The J gene is TRBJ2-7, the V gene TRBV30; perhaps TRBD1 as D (6 bases). The CDR3 covers 14 residues. CDR1 is GTSNPN and CDR2 is SVGIG in the germline V gene (reference sequence). The germline V and J ends were trimmed by 1 base and 2 bases, with 12 bases remaining between them. The CDR3 is CAWSGQDFTYEQYF. The DNA read from the CDR3 is TGTGCCTGGAGTGGACAGGATTTTACCTACGAG.

This clone was detected many times. The read ends 3 residues before the CDR3 terminus; that terminus is restored from the germline J gene. The J gene is TRBJ2-7, the V gene TRBV2; D unresolved. Trimming cost V 7 bases and J 5 bases, with 15 bases left between them. The CDR3 totals 13 residues. Germline loops: CDR1 SNHLY, CDR2 FYNNEI. CDR3 DNA (partial): TGTGCCAGCAAAGGAGACTCAGCCCACGAG. This gives the protein CASKGDSAHE. The CDR3 in full is CASKGDSAHEQYF. The variable domain in full, with the rest retrieved from reference TRBV2 and TRBJ2-7, is EPEVTQTPSHQVTQMGQEVILRCVPISNHLYFYWYRQILGQKVEFLVSFYNNEISEKSEIFDDQFSVERPDGSNFTLKIRSTKLEDSAMYFCASKGDSAHEQYFGPGTRLTVT.

This clone appeared many times. The read gets to within 3 residues of the CDR3 end, and the germline J gene fills in the rest. The chain recombines TRBV28 with TRBJ2-7; 11 nucleotides align to TRBD2. Germline lookup yields CDR1 MDHEN and CDR2 SYDVKM. The CDR3 contains 13 residues. The V gene end was trimmed by 9 bases and the J gene end by 5 bases; junction bases not matched to a gene: 6. The part of the CDR3 DNA that was read is TGTGCCAGTACTAGCGGGAGATTGGACGAG. Residues: CASTSGRLDE. In full, the CDR3 is CASTSGRLDEQYF.

At least ten counts were recorded for this clone. The CDR3 reads CASSLRGGRPENEQFF. The DNA read from the CDR3 is TGTGCCAGCAGCTTAAGAGGCGGGAGGCCTGAGAATGAG. This chain connects TRBV7-3 to TRBJ2-1; 8 bases are a match to TRBD2. The read comes to an end 3 residues before the CDR3 does, leaving the germline J gene to fill in the end. Germline assignment: CDR1 SGHTA and CDR2 FQGTGA. The CDR3 has 16 amino acids. J gave up 7 bases and V 1 base, and 9 bases lay outside the gene matches.

This clone came up many times. The CDR3 goes on 3 residues after the read ends, and that part is filled in from the germline J gene. This sequence joins TRBV10-1 and TRBJ1-1; D is perhaps TRBD1 (5 bases). The CDR3 consists of 14 residues. The germline CDR1 and CDR2 sequences are WNHNN and SYGVQD (reference sequence). The V end lost 5 bases, the J end lost 1 base, and 11 bases lay between the germline ends. The CDR3 here is CASSPGTANTEAFF. The DNA read from the CDR3 is TGCGCCAGCAGTCCCGGGACTGCGAACACTGAA.

In this sample, this clone turned up many times. The CDR3 is cut off 3 residues early in the read; its end comes from the germline J gene. The chain uses TRBV10-3 and TRBJ1-1, with D perhaps matching TRBD1 (5 bases). The CDR3 is made up of 14 amino acids. The V gene lost 6 bases and the J gene lost 1 base, with 12 bases spanning the gap. CDR1 and CDR2 (germline): ENHRY, SYGVKD. CDR3 DNA (partial): TGTGCCATCAGCAAGGACACTGCGAACACTGAA. Translated: CAISKDTANTE. The full CDR3 sequence reads CAISKDTANTEAFF.

This clone was seen many times. The read comes to an end 3 residues before the CDR3 does, leaving the germline J gene to fill in the end. The rearrangement uses TRBV4-1 and TRBJ2-7; D is perhaps TRBD1 or TRBD2 (6 bases each). V was pared by 2 bases and J by 6 bases, with 11 bases between. The CDR3 has 13 amino acids. Germline V CDR1 and CDR2: MGHRA, YSYEKL. This CDR3 reads CASSQQEGVEQYF. The DNA read from the CDR3 is TGCGCCAGCAGCCAACAGGAGGGGGTCGAG.

In this sample, this clone turned up many times. The read terminates 3 residues ahead of where the CDR3 ends, so the germline J gene completes it. The rearrangement links TRBV6-2 or TRBV6-3 to TRBJ1-2; D unclear. The germline V gene encodes CDR1 MNHEY and CDR2 SVGEGT. This CDR3 spans 12 amino acids. The part of the CDR3 DNA that was read is TGTGCCAGCAGCCTCGACGACTTAGGC. This encodes CASSLDDLG. The CDR3 in full is CASSLDDLGYTF.

This clone has ten or more counts. The CDR3 end falls 3 residues outside the read, so it is completed with the germline J gene. V usage is TRBV20-1 and J usage is TRBJ1-2; D is possibly TRBD1 (6 bases). Germline V gives CDR1 DFQATT, CDR2 SNEGSKA (reference sequence). V shed 6 bases and J shed 5 bases, with 16 bases lying between them. This CDR3 region has 13 residues. The covered CDR3 bases are TGCAGTGCGTCCGGGACACTTGAATATGGC. Residues: CSASGTLEYG. From start to end, the CDR3 is CSASGTLEYGYTF.

The table lists this clone with many counts. CDR3 residues: CAISVEGTGELFF. The covered CDR3 bases are TGTGCCATCAGTGTAGAGGGCACCGGGGAG. The V gene is TRBV10-3, the J gene TRBJ2-2, with D possibly TRBD2 on 5 matching bases. With the read ending 3 residues before the CDR3 end, the germline J gene is used to fill in that end. Trimming removed 4 bases at V and 4 bases at J, with 7 bases between. The CDR3 has 13 residues. The germline CDR1 and CDR2 sequences are ENHRY and SYGVKD.

Many counts were recorded for this clone. Read coverage stops 3 residues before the CDR3 terminus; the germline J gene supplies the remainder. V is TRBV5-6 and J is TRBJ1-2, with 8 bases aligning to TRBD1. CDR3 size: 15 residues. Germline trimming cut 0 bases from V and 4 bases from J; bases unmatched to any gene: 5. CDR1 SGHDT and CDR2 YYEEEE come from the germline V gene. The DNA read from the CDR3 is TGTGCCAGCAGCTTGGAAAGGGACAGGAGCTATGGC. Residues: CASSLERDRSYG. The entire CDR3 reads CASSLERDRSYGYTF.

The table lists this clone with many counts. Sequencing ends 3 residues short of the CDR3 end; the germline J gene provides the rest. V is TRBV20-1 and J is TRBJ2-3; D might be TRBD2 (7 bases). The CDR3 contains 14 residues. V lost 4 bases, J lost 7 bases, and 18 bases lay in between. Germline-derived CDR1 and CDR2 are DFQATT and SNEGSKA (reference sequence). Incomplete CDR3 DNA: TGCAGTGCTAAAGGTCGGGGGGCCGAGTATACG. Protein product: CSAKGRGAEYT. The full CDR3 is CSAKGRGAEYTQYF.

This clone has ten or more counts. The read comes to an end 3 residues before the CDR3 does, leaving the germline J gene to fill in the end. The V call is TRBV12-3 or TRBV12-4, the J call TRBJ1-1, with 7 bases aligning to TRBD1. The CDR3 is 14 amino acids. V gave up 1 base and J gave up 4 bases; unmatched junction bases: 3. The CDR3 loop is CASSLDRGGTEAFF. The CDR3 DNA, read in part, is TGTGCCAGCAGTTTAGACAGGGGCGGCACTGAA.

Many counts were recorded for this clone. Read sequence stops 3 residues before the CDR3 end, and the germline J gene provides the missing end. This chain joins TRBV7-3 and TRBJ2-1, with TRBD2 matching over 8 bases. Germline-derived CDR1 and CDR2 are SGHTA and FQGTGA. This CDR3 is built from 14 residues. After removal of 5 bases from V and 6 bases from J, the junction contained 6 bases not matched to a gene. Partial CDR3 DNA: TGTGCCAGCAGCCCCAAGAGCGGGGGCAATGAG. Translation: CASSPKSGGNE. The complete CDR3 reads CASSPKSGGNEQFF.

Ten or more counts support this clone. The CDR3 sequence is CASSLARGRTEAFF. Partial CDR3 DNA: TGCGCCAGCAGCTTGGCCAGGGGGCGGACTGAA. The chain recombines TRBV5-1 with TRBJ1-1, with 8 bases that match TRBD1. The CDR3 end is not reached by the read, which stops 3 residues before it; the germline J gene fills it in. This CDR3 spans 14 amino acids. The germline CDR1 and CDR2 sequences are SGHRS and YFSETQ. V gave up 0 bases and J gave up 5 bases; unmatched junction bases: 3. Together with reference TRBV5-1 and TRBJ1-1, the CDR3 gives the full variable domain: KAGVTQTPRYLIKTRGQQVTLSCSPISGHRSVSWYQQTPGQGLQFLFEYFSETQRNKGNFPGRFSGRQFSNSRSEMNVSTLELGDSALYLCASSLARGRTEAFFGQGTRLTVV.

This clone was observed at least ten times. The read stops 3 residues short of the end of the CDR3; the missing end is completed from the germline J gene. This chain links TRBV7-3 with TRBJ2-1, with 8 positions matching TRBD2. J was trimmed by 2 bases and V by 8 bases; bases with no gene match: 11. CDR1 is SGHTA and CDR2 is FQGTGA in the germline V gene. CDR3 size: 16 residues. The CDR3: CASAPSGSGTYNEQFF. The covered CDR3 bases are TGTGCCAGCGCCCCATCGGGTAGCGGGACCTACAATGAG.

This clone was found many times. The sequenced fragment ends 3 residues before the CDR3 boundary, so the rest is inferred from the germline J gene. This chain links TRBV4-1 with TRBJ2-5; D is ambiguous. Deletions cut 0 bases from V and 0 bases from J, with 14 bases between. Germline loops: CDR1 MGHRA, CDR2 YSYEKL. The CDR3 contains 17 residues. CDR3 DNA (partial): TGCGCCAGCAGCCAAGATCAAACCAAGTGGCACCAAGAGACC. It codes for CASSQDQTKWHQET. The whole CDR3 sequence reads CASSQDQTKWHQETQYF.

This clone was recorded at least ten times. The junction does not match germline at one end; this may be a read error. The CDR3 end is not reached by the read, which stops 3 residues before it; the germline J gene fills it in. The chain carries TRBV29-1 and TRBJ1-2, with unresolved D. CDR3 length: 8 amino acids. Germline V lookup: CDR1 SQVTM, CDR2 ANQGSEA. The CDR3 DNA, read in part, is TGTAGCGCGGGGGGC. Residues: CSAGG. The whole CDR3 sequence reads CSAGGYTF. Drawing the rest from reference TRBV29-1 and TRBJ1-2, the complete variable domain is SAVISQKPSRDICQRGTSLTIQCQVDSQVTMMFWYRQQPGQSLTLIATANQGSEATYESGFVIDKFPISRPNLTFSTLTVSNMSPEDSSIYLCSAGGYTFGSGTRLTVV.

This clone occurred many times. The read falls 3 residues short of the CDR3 end, and the missing part is taken from the germline J gene. The V gene is TRBV9, the J gene TRBJ2-1, with a possible D match to TRBD2 (6 bases). V lost 2 bases and J 8 bases, leaving 23 bases between the germline ends. The CDR3 covers 17 residues. Germline V CDR1 and CDR2: SGDLS, YYNGEE. This chain's CDR3 is CASSVDPSGLLVDEQFF. The CDR3 DNA, read in part, is TGTGCCAGCAGCGTTGACCCTTCGGGACTCTTAGTGGATGAG. The entire variable domain, with the rest obtained from reference TRBV9 and TRBJ2-1, is as follows: DSGVTQTPKHLITATGQRVTLRCSPRSGDLSVYWYQQSLDQGLQFLIQYYNGEERAKGNILERFSAQQFPDLHSELNLSSLELGDSALYFCASSVDPSGLLVDEQFFGPGTRLTVL.

There are many counts of this clone. The CDR3 DNA, read in part, is TGCGCCAGCAGCTTGGTTTCAGGGTCGGTCTACGAG. Encoded protein: CASSLVSGSVYE. The entire CDR3 is CASSLVSGSVYEQYF. This rearrangement joins TRBV5-1 to TRBJ2-7, with D perhaps matching TRBD1 (5 bases). The CDR3 end is not reached by the read, which stops 3 residues before it; the germline J gene fills it in. CDR3 length equals 15 residues. Trimming shortened V by 0 bases and J by 3 bases, and 13 bases separated the two germline ends. Germline values: CDR1 SGHRS, CDR2 YFSETQ.

There are many counts of this clone. The DNA ends 3 residues before the CDR3 does, and the rest of the CDR3 is filled in from the germline J gene. J is TRBJ2-1 and V is TRBV5-4, with TRBD2 identical over 11 bases. This CDR3 has 13 residues. Trimming cost V 6 bases and J 6 bases; bases outside gene matches: 2. Germline values: CDR1 SGHNT, CDR2 YYREEE (reference sequence). The CDR3 bases that were read are TGTGCCAGCAATCTAGCGGGAGGCAATGAG. As protein: CASNLAGGNE. The whole CDR3 protein reads CASNLAGGNEQFF.

There are many counts of this clone. The observed sequence ends 3 residues before the CDR3 terminus, with the missing tail filled in from the germline J gene. The chain carries TRBV19 and TRBJ1-3; 8 nucleotides agree with TRBD1. This CDR3 is 15 amino acids long. CDR1 and CDR2 from the germline V gene are LNHDA and SQIVND (reference sequence). After removal of 3 bases from V and 1 base from J, the junction contained 2 bases not matched to a gene. The CDR3 DNA, read in part, is TGTGCCAGTAGTATTGGGACAGGTTCTGGAAACACC. This codes for CASSIGTGSGNT. The whole CDR3 protein is CASSIGTGSGNTIYF.

In its sample, this clone was seen many times. The CDR3 end lies 3 residues beyond the end of the read and is filled in from the germline J gene. The V gene is TRBV5-1, the J gene TRBJ2-3, with no clear D. The V end lost 4 bases, the J end lost 0 bases, and 12 bases lay between the germline ends. This CDR3 is built from 15 residues. Per germline, CDR1 SGHRS and CDR2 YFSETQ. Partial CDR3 DNA: TGCGCCAGCAGCCCCGGTAGCAGAAGCACAGATACG. Translating gives CASSPGSRSTDT. The full CDR3 reads CASSPGSRSTDTQYF.

This clone was picked up many times. The CDR3 sequence: CASSTQGPDTQYF. The CDR3 bases that were read are TGTGCCAGCAGCACACAGGGCCCAGATACG. This rearrangement joins TRBV7-9 to TRBJ2-3, with D possibly matching TRBD1 (6 bases). The CDR3 is cut off 3 residues early in the read; its end comes from the germline J gene. Trimming took 5 bases from V and 4 from J, leaving 10 bases between them. Germline V gene lookup returns CDR1 SEHNR and CDR2 FQNEAQ (reference sequence). This CDR3 has 13 amino acids. The full variable domain, in which reference TRBV7-9 and TRBJ2-3 provide the parts outside the CDR3, is DTGVSQNPRHKITKRGQNVTFRCDPISEHNRLYWYRQTLGQGPEFLTYFQNEAQLEKSRLLSDRFSAERPKGSFSTLEIQRTEQGDSAMYLCASSTQGPDTQYFGPGTRLTVL.

This clone appeared many times. The read ends 3 residues shy of where the CDR3 ends; the end is completed using the germline J gene. This chain joins TRBV12-3 or TRBV12-4 and TRBJ1-1; unclear D gene. The CDR3 has 15 residues. V was trimmed by 2 bases and J by 3 bases, leaving 13 bases between them. The DNA read from the CDR3 is TGTGCCAGCAGTTTATTGGCAAAGGTACACACTGAA. Translating it yields CASSLLAKVHTE. The entire CDR3 protein reads CASSLLAKVHTEAFF.

This clone was counted many times. The chain's CDR3 is CAISDPGQGYTGELFF. The CDR3 DNA, read in part, is TGTGCCATCAGTGACCCGGGACAGGGGTACACCGGGGAG. This chain uses TRBV10-3 with TRBJ2-2; TRBD1 aligns across 10 bases. Sequencing ends 3 residues short of the CDR3 end; the germline J gene provides the rest. The CDR3 has 16 amino acids. V trimming: 3 bases; J trimming: 3 bases; junction bases outside the gene matches: 4. Looked up from germline, CDR1 is ENHRY and CDR2 is SYGVKD.